The source of this TCR beta chain is a study of T cell repertoires in cytomegalovirus infection. Study-wide background: Carrying CMV and the relevant HLA type showed in public TCR beta signatures. Study-level points and caveats: Summed public TCR beta family frequency identified CMV carriers bearing the relevant HLA.

Trimming removed 4 bases at V and 5 bases at J, with 19 bases between. Germline V gives CDR1 SGHRS, CDR2 YFSETQ. The CDR3 has 15 amino acids. This clonotype was counted at least ten times. What it binds is unknown. TCRdb independently ran MiXCR on the reads; one entry per CDR3 protein. The top ten clones hold around 3.1% of a sample with over 150,000 distinct CDR3 sequences, approximately 19% of them seen once. This clonotype was sampled from a human donor in good health (CMV status not recorded). Some clones in this sample may be carry-over from other donors' samples. Sample: PBMCs. V usage is TRBV5-1 and J usage is TRBJ2-7; D possibly matches TRBD1 or TRBD2 (6 bases each). CDR3 nucleotides: TGCGCCAGCAGCGGAGATGGGGGGCCTAAGGACGAGCAGTACTTC. Its translation: CASSGDGGPKDEQYF.